The 20 T cell receptor beta chains below all came from one sample that was sequenced in a study of blood T cell repertoires in COVID-19. Produced via immunoSEQ multiplex PCR; TCRdb's table is partial and in-frame only. The table shows about 260,000 clones, with 85% occurring only once. Sequences were obtained from peripheral blood. The origin of the receptors is a human donor in a cohort sampled during active COVID-19.

J is TRBJ2-7 and V is TRBV28; TRBD2 is a possible D gene (6 bases). The CDR3 runs to 13 residues. Germline lookup yields CDR1 MDHEN and CDR2 SYDVKM. Trimming left V 6 bases short and J 11 bases short, with 20 bases between. The CDR3 DNA is TGTGCCAGCAGGCTAGCATTGGAGGGCCAGGAGTACTTC. This translates into CASRLALEGQEYF.

The chain links TRBV18 to TRBJ2-7; 9 bases are a match to TRBD1. The CDR3 runs 16 residues. V trimming: 1 base; J trimming: 1 base; junction bases outside the gene matches: 5. CDR1 is KGHSH and CDR2 is LQKENI in the germline V gene. Here the CDR3 DNA reads TGTGCCAGCTCACCACAGAACAGGGGGCCGTCCTACGAGCAGTACTTC. Protein sequence: CASSPQNRGPSYEQYF. Combining the CDR3 with reference TRBV18 and TRBJ2-7 gives the whole variable domain NAGVMQNPRHLVRRRGQEARLRCSPMKGHSHVYWYRQLPEEGLKFMVYLQKENIIDESGMPKERFSAEFPKEGPSILRIQQVVRGDSAAYFCASSPQNRGPSYEQYFGPGTRLTVT.

This chain's CDR3 is CASSPGGRSNQPQHF. The CDR3 coding sequence is TGTGCCAGCAGTCCAGGGGGCAGGAGCAATCAGCCCCAGCATTTT. This chain joins TRBV28 and TRBJ1-5, with 8 positions matching TRBD1. Germline CDR1 reads MDHEN; CDR2 reads SYDVKM. This CDR3 comprises 15 residues. V was clipped by 5 bases and J by 1 base; unmatched bases: 4. The whole variable domain, filled in from reference TRBV28 and TRBJ1-5, reads DVKVTQSSRYLVKRTGEKVFLECVQDMDHENMFWYRQDPGLGLRLIYFSYDVKMKEKGDIPEGYSVSREKKERFSLILESASTNQTSMYLCASSPGGRSNQPQHFGDGTRLSIL.

The CDR3 DNA is TGTGCCAGCCGGGAGAACTACGAGCAGTACTTC. Its translation: CASRENYEQYF. J is TRBJ2-7 and V is TRBV28; TRBD2 is a possible D gene (6 bases). From germline, CDR1 is MDHEN and CDR2 SYDVKM. Trimming pared 8 bases from V and 3 bases from J, leaving 8 bases between. The CDR3 runs 11 residues.

V usage is TRBV28 and J usage is TRBJ2-6; 7 bases line up with TRBD2. The germline V gene encodes CDR1 MDHEN and CDR2 SYDVKM. Trimming cost V 6 bases and J 3 bases; bases outside gene matches: 2. This CDR3 spans 14 amino acids. This CDR3 is CASSPGGGANVLTF. In DNA, the CDR3 is TGTGCCAGCAGCCCGGGGGGTGGGGCCAACGTCCTGACTTTC. Full variable domain (rest looked up from reference TRBV28 and TRBJ2-6): DVKVTQSSRYLVKRTGEKVFLECVQDMDHENMFWYRQDPGLGLRLIYFSYDVKMKEKGDIPEGYSVSREKKERFSLILESASTNQTSMYLCASSPGGGANVLTFGAGSRLTVL.

The CDR3 coding sequence is TGTGCCAGCAGTTTAAGCGGGACGACTTCCACCGGGGAGCTGTTTTTT. Translating gives CASSLSGTTSTGELFF. This chain links TRBV6-5 with TRBJ2-2; 7 bases align to TRBD2. Germline CDR1 reads MNHEY; CDR2 reads SVGAGI. CDR3 length: 16 amino acids. V dropped 4 bases and J dropped 4; count of bases not matched to a gene: 9.

Regarding this clone: Other DNA sequences of this sample code for an identical CDR3. The chain is built from TRBV27 and TRBJ1-2; TRBD1 is a possible D gene (5 bases). The CDR3 loop spans 13 amino acids. Trimming pared 3 bases from V and 6 bases from J, leaving 11 bases between. Germline lookup yields CDR1 MNHEY and CDR2 SMNVEV (reference sequence). CDR3 nucleotide sequence: TGTGCCAGCAGTTTGGGGAGGGGAAATGGCTACACCTTC. This sequence encodes CASSLGRGNGYTF.

The J gene is TRBJ1-1, the V gene TRBV18; a possible D gene is TRBD1 (6 bases). The CDR3 has 13 residues. Looked up from germline, CDR1 is KGHSH and CDR2 is LQKENI. V lost 4 bases, J lost 4 bases, and 10 bases lay in between. CDR3 nucleotide sequence: TGTGCCAGCTCACAAGGACAGACCACTGAAGCTTTCTTT. Translating it yields CASSQGQTTEAFF.

V usage is TRBV19 and J usage is TRBJ2-5, with TRBD1 matching over 9 bases. The V segment lost 6 bases and the J segment 7 bases; nucleotides outside the gene matches: 12. CDR3 length equals 15 residues. Germline values: CDR1 LNHDA, CDR2 SQIVND (reference sequence). The CDR3 protein is CASSPRTGVAGTQYF. In nucleotides, the CDR3 is TGTGCCAGTAGCCCAAGGACAGGGGTCGCTGGGACCCAGTACTTC.

This chain uses TRBV18 with TRBJ1-5; 8 positions agree with TRBD1. Germline V gene lookup returns CDR1 KGHSH and CDR2 LQKENI. This CDR3 contains 15 residues. V was clipped by 0 bases and J by 5 bases; unmatched bases: 3. In nucleotides, the CDR3 is TGTGCCAGCTCACCACCGGACAGGGTAGATCAGCCCCAGCATTTT. Translation: CASSPPDRVDQPQHF.

This clone is a singleton in its sample. The rearrangement uses TRBV2 and TRBJ2-7, with 11 bases lining up with TRBD2. J gave up 3 bases and V 1 base, and 2 bases lay outside the gene matches. CDR3 length equals 15 residues. The V gene's germline CDR1 is SNHLY and CDR2 FYNNEI. CDR3 amino acids: CASSEDLAGGYEQYF. DNA for the CDR3: TGTGCCAGCAGTGAAGATCTAGCGGGAGGCTACGAGCAGTACTTC.

The chain uses TRBV30 and TRBJ2-1, with D possibly matching TRBD2 (6 bases). The length of the CDR3 is 15 residues. The germline V gene encodes CDR1 GTSNPN and CDR2 SVGIG (reference sequence). The V gene lost 5 bases and the J gene lost 0 bases, with 14 bases spanning the gap. The CDR3 loop is CAWGGGGFSYNEQFF. The CDR3 nucleotides are TGTGCCTGGGGGGGAGGAGGGTTCTCCTACAATGAGCAGTTCTTC.

The gene calls are TRBV5-8 and TRBJ2-7; possible D gene TRBD2, 6 bases. Germline V CDR1 and CDR2: SGHTS, YDEGEE. Trimming shortened V by 0 bases and J by 4 bases, and 17 bases separated the two germline ends. This CDR3 is built from 16 residues. CDR3 loop: CASSLGGWTSGYEQYF. For the CDR3, the DNA is TGTGCCAGCAGCTTGGGGGGGTGGACCAGCGGGTACGAGCAGTACTTC.

CDR3 loop: CASSQDNVGTEAFF. The CDR3 nucleotides are TGTGCCAGCAGCCAAGATAACGTCGGCACTGAAGCTTTCTTT. The rearrangement uses TRBV4-2 and TRBJ1-1; D is unclear. Germline V gives CDR1 LGHNA, CDR2 YNFKEQ. V lost 0 bases to trimming and J lost 4 bases, with 9 bases between them. The length of the CDR3 is 14 residues.

The chain has TRBV7-2 and TRBJ2-3; D gene unclear. The CDR3 sequence is 15 residues long. V lost 0 bases and J 4 bases, leaving 11 bases between the germline ends. Looked up from germline, CDR1 is SGHTA and CDR2 is FQGNSA. CDR3 residues: CASSLAFSLSDTQYF. The CDR3 region has the DNA TGTGCCAGCAGCTTAGCGTTTAGTCTATCAGATACGCAGTATTTT.

This chain connects TRBV15 to TRBJ2-7, with TRBD2 matching over 9 bases. CDR3 length: 15 amino acids. V lost 0 bases, J lost 2 bases, and 2 bases stayed unmatched. Germline V gene data show CDR1 as LNHNV and CDR2 as YYDKDF (reference sequence). The CDR3 sequence: CATSRDSGSPYEQYF. The CDR3 nucleotides read TGTGCCACCAGCAGAGATAGCGGGAGCCCCTACGAGCAGTACTTC.

Points on this clone: This same CDR3 is encoded by further DNA sequences in the sample. This chain uses TRBV19 with TRBJ1-1, with 7 bases lining up with TRBD1. The CDR3 has 14 residues. CDR1 LNHDA and CDR2 SQIVND come from the germline V gene (reference sequence). V was pared by 3 bases and J by 1 base, with 2 bases of the junction left unmatched. Here the CDR3 reads CASSMGQRNTEAFF. CDR3 nucleotide sequence: TGTGCCAGTAGTATGGGACAGAGGAACACTGAAGCTTTCTTT.

V usage is TRBV18 and J usage is TRBJ1-4, with 9 bases aligning to TRBD1. Germline V gene sequence: CDR1 KGHSH, CDR2 LQKENI. The V segment lost 6 bases and the J segment 6 bases; nucleotides outside the gene matches: 5. The CDR3 is 14 residues long. CDR3 amino acids: CASSSDRGDEKLFF. CDR3 DNA: TGTGCCAGCTCTTCGGACAGGGGAGATGAAAAACTGTTTTTT.

This rearrangement joins TRBV3-1 (or the pseudogene TRBV3-2) to TRBJ1-4; 7 bases match TRBD1. The CDR3 is 13 amino acids. The germline V gene has CDR1 LGHDT and CDR2 YNNKEL (reference sequence). The trim removed 10 bases at V and 7 bases at J, leaving 9 bases unmatched. The CDR3 protein is CATKPGGGEKLFF. CDR3 nucleotide sequence: TGTGCCACCAAACCAGGGGGAGGTGAAAAACTGTTTTTT.

This rearrangement joins TRBV5-1 to TRBJ2-7; D ambiguous. The germline gives CDR1 SGHRS, CDR2 YFSETQ. V lost 4 bases and J lost 4, with 12 bases in between. The CDR3 covers 13 residues. The CDR3, as DNA: TGCGCCAGCAGCCCCTCCCCCGAGTACGAGCAGTACTTC. This translates into CASSPSPEYEQYF.